This entry lists 8 T cell receptor beta chains sequenced from one sample in a study of cytomegalovirus exposure and HLA in healthy donors. 13 Jbeta primers and 60 Vbeta primers were used for the PCR. Only in-frame clones appear in the TCRdb table, and some are missing; sequencing was by immunoSEQ multiplex PCR. The sample lists around 190,000 clones, 9.5% seen once, with 1% to 1.5% in the top ten. The specimen was PBMCs. Receptor source: a woman in her twenties or thirties in good health and CMV-seropositive.

The table lists this clone with a few counts. The chain combines TRBV6-5 with TRBJ1-1; tentatively, D is TRBD1 (5 bases). The ends were cut back, 2 bases at V and 0 bases at J, with 10 bases in the middle. Germline CDR1 reads MNHEY; CDR2 reads SVGAGI. The CDR3 runs to 15 residues. This CDR3 reads CASSYGEGLNTEAFF. CDR3 DNA: TGTGCCAGCAGTTACGGGGAGGGGCTGAACACTGAAGCTTTCTTT.

This clone was observed a few times. The V call is TRBV5-6, the J call TRBJ2-7; D gene ambiguous. This CDR3 has 16 residues. V gave up 0 bases and J gave up 4 bases, with 17 bases separating them. Looked up from germline, CDR1 is SGHDT and CDR2 is YYEEEE. The CDR3, as DNA: TGTGCCAGCAGCTTGGTCAGGAATATAATCGTTTACGAGCAGTACTTC. Its protein product is CASSLVRNIIVYEQYF.

Only a few counts were recorded for this clone. The V and J genes are TRBV11-1 and TRBJ2-4; unclear D gene. CDR1 SGHAT and CDR2 FQDESV come from the germline V gene (reference sequence). V lost 5 bases to trimming and J lost 0 bases, with 8 bases between them. CDR3 length: 14 amino acids. CDR3 loop: CASSRRLAKNIQYF. CDR3 sequence (DNA): TGTGCCAGCAGCCGTAGATTAGCCAAAAACATTCAGTACTTC.

This clone has only a few counts. The chain's CDR3 is CASSAGGMRGEKLFF. Here the CDR3 DNA reads TGTGCCAGCAGTGCGGGGGGAATGCGTGGTGAAAAACTGTTTTTT. J is TRBJ1-4 and V is TRBV2; possible D gene TRBD1, 5 bases. The germline V and J ends were trimmed by 4 bases and 7 bases, with 16 bases remaining between them. The CDR3 totals 15 residues. Looked up from germline, CDR1 is SNHLY and CDR2 is FYNNEI.

The chain combines TRBV2 with TRBJ2-2, with TRBD1 identical over 8 bases. Losses at the gene ends were 3 bases for V and 5 bases for J; bases not matched to a gene: 8. This CDR3 spans 16 amino acids. CDR1 is SNHLY and CDR2 is FYNNEI in the germline V gene. CDR3 nucleotides: TGTGCCAGCAGTGAGCTAGGACAGGGAAGGACCGGGGAGCTGTTTTTT. It encodes CASSELGQGRTGELFF.

V usage is TRBV25-1 and J usage is TRBJ2-7; 8 bases are shared with TRBD2. CDR3 size: 16 residues. V gave up 5 bases and J gave up 0 bases; unmatched junction bases: 9. From germline, CDR1 is MGHDK and CDR2 SYGVNS. Written as DNA, the CDR3 is TGTGCCAGCAGTCCCAATCTAGCGGGCCGCTCCTACGAGCAGTACTTC. It translates to CASSPNLAGRSYEQYF.

There are a few counts of this clone. The DNA of the CDR3 is TGTGCCAGCAGTGGACTAGCGGGAGTGCTCGAGCAGTACTTC. It is translated as CASSGLAGVLEQYF. The chain joins TRBV27 to TRBJ2-7; 13 bases match TRBD2. CDR1 and CDR2 from the germline V gene are MNHEY and SMNVEV (reference sequence). This CDR3 is 14 amino acids long. V dropped 5 bases and J dropped 6; count of bases not matched to a gene: 4.

A few counts support this clone. This sequence joins TRBV30 and TRBJ2-3; possibly TRBD2 for D (5 bases). This CDR3 is 13 amino acids long. Trimming shortened V by 1 base and J by 2 bases, and 7 bases separated the two germline ends. Germline V gene lookup returns CDR1 GTSNPN and CDR2 SVGIG (reference sequence). The chain's CDR3 is CAWSAGNTDTQYF. CDR3 DNA: TGTGCCTGGAGTGCCGGGAACACAGATACGCAGTATTTT.